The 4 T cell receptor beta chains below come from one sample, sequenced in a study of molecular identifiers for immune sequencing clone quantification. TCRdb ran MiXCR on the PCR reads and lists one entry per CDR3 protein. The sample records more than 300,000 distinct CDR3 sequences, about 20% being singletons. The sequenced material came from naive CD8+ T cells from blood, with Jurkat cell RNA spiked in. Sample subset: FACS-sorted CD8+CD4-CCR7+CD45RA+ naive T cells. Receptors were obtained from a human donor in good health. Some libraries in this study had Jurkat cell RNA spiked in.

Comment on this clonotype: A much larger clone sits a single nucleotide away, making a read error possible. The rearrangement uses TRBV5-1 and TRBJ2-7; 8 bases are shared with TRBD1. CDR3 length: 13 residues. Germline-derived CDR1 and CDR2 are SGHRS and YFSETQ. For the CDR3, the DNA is TGCGCCTGCAGGGGTCAGGGGGCTGACGAGCAGTACTTC. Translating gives CACRGQGADEQYF.

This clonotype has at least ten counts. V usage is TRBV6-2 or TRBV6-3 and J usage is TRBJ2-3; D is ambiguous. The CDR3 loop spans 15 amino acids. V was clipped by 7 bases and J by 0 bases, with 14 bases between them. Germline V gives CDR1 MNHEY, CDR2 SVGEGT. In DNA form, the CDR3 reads TGTGCCAGCACCTCTGTGATTTATAGCACAGATACGCAGTATTTT. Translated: CASTSVIYSTDTQYF.

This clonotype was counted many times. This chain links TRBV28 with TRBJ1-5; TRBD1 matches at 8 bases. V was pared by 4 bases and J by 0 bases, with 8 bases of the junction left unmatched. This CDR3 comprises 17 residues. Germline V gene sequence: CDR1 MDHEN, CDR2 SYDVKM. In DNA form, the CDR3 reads TGTGCCAGCAGTTCCGGGACAGGAGGGGGTAGCAATCAGCCCCAGCATTTT. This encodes CASSSGTGGGSNQPQHF.

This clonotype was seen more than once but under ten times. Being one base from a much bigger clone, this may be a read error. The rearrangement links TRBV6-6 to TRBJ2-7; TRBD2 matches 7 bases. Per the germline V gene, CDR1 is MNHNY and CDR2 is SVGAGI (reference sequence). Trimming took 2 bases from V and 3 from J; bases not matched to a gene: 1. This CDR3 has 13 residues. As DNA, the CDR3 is TGTGCCAGCAGTTACAGCGGGGACTACGAGCAGTACTTC. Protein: CASSYSGDYEQYF.